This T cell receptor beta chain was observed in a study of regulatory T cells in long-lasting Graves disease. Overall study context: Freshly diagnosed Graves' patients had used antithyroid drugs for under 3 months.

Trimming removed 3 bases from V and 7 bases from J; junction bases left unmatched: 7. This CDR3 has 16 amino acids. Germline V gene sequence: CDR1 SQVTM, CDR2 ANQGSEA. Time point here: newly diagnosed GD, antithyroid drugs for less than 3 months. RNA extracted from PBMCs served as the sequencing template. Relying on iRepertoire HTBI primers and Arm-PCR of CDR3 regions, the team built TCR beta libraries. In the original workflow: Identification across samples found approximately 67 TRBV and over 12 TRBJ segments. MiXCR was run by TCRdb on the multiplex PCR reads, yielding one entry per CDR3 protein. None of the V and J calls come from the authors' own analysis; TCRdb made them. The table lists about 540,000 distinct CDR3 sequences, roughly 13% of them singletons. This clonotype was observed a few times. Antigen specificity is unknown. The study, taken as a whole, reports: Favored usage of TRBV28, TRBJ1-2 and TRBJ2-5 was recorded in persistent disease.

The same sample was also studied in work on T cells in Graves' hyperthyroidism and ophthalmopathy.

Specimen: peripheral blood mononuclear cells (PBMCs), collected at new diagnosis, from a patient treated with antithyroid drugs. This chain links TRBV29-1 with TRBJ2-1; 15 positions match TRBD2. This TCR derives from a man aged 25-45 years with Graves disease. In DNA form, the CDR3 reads TGCAGCGTTGACGCCGGGACTAGCGGGGGGTTTAATGAGCAGTTCTTC. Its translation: CSVDAGTSGGFNEQFF.